This entry lists 32 T cell receptor beta chains sequenced from one sample in a study of T cells in Graves' hyperthyroidism and ophthalmopathy. The investigators amplified TCR beta CDR3 regions from RNA transcripts. The TCR CDR3 was amplified in a first-round RT-PCR using the HTBI primer set. From the multiplex PCR reads, TCRdb called clonotypes with MiXCR, one entry per CDR3 protein. The sample carries a few hundred thousand distinct CDR3 sequences, under 20% recorded once. Sequencing was performed on blood. These receptors were collected from a young man with Graves' ophthalmopathy.

V and J are TRBV29-1 and TRBJ2-1, with 11 bases lining up with TRBD2. Germline V gene data show CDR1 as SQVTM and CDR2 as ANQGSEA. With 1 base clipped from V and 6 bases from J, the junction kept 17 bases outside the gene matches. The length of the CDR3 is 19 residues. The CDR3 loop is CSVEGATSGGPSSGNEQFF. CDR3 coding DNA: TGCAGCGTTGAAGGTGCAACTAGCGGGGGCCCCTCCTCCGGCAATGAGCAGTTCTTC.

This clonotype was picked up many times. The J gene is TRBJ2-7, the V gene TRBV27; 7 positions match TRBD2. This CDR3 has 13 residues. The trim removed 2 bases at V and 5 bases at J, leaving 3 bases unmatched. Germline assignment: CDR1 MNHEY and CDR2 SMNVEV (reference sequence). This chain's CDR3 is CASSLGGGNEQYF. The CDR3 DNA reads as TGTGCCAGCAGTTTAGGGGGAGGGAACGAGCAGTACTTC.

This clonotype has at least ten counts. V and J are TRBV10-2 and TRBJ1-5; no clear D. The CDR3 sequence is 13 residues long. V was cut by 2 bases and J by 7 bases, with 9 bases left in between. The germline V gene has CDR1 WSHSY and CDR2 SAAADI. The CDR3 protein is CASSENSEQPQHF. As DNA, the CDR3 is TGCGCCAGCAGTGAGAACTCAGAACAGCCCCAGCATTTT.

The rearrangement links TRBV2 to TRBJ2-7; 9 bases match TRBD2. CDR1 and CDR2 (germline): SNHLY, FYNNEI. CDR3 length equals 14 residues. V was clipped by 8 bases and J by 7 bases; unmatched bases: 12. The CDR3 protein is CASPFGRGGREQYF. CDR3 sequence (DNA): TGTGCCAGCCCATTTGGGCGGGGGGGCCGGGAGCAGTACTTC.

There are many counts of this clonotype. This chain joins TRBV7-6 and TRBJ2-3; the match to TRBD1 covers 8 bases. CDR3 length equals 15 residues. V was pared by 5 bases and J by 2 bases, with 6 bases of the junction left unmatched. Germline V gene sequence: CDR1 SGHVS, CDR2 FNYEAQ. CDR3 nucleotides: TGTGCCAGCAGCCGACAGGGGACCTACACAGATACGCAGTATTTT. Its translation is CASSRQGTYTDTQYF.

As regards this clonotype: Just one base apart from a much larger clone, this may be a read error. The rearrangement links TRBV3-1 to TRBJ2-7, with 10 positions matching TRBD1. CDR1 is LGHDT and CDR2 is YNNKEL in the germline V gene (reference sequence). This CDR3 has 13 amino acids. The CDR3, as DNA: TGTGCCAGCAGCCAAGTAGGGACAGGGGAGCGGTACTTC. As protein: CASSQVGTGERYF.

This rearrangement joins TRBV6-2 or TRBV6-3 to TRBJ2-3; D call uncertain. Deletions cut 2 bases from V and 4 bases from J, with 10 bases between. CDR3 length equals 14 residues. The germline gives CDR1 MNHEY, CDR2 SVGEGT. CDR3: CASSYLSTPDTQYF. The CDR3 region has the DNA TGTGCCAGCAGTTACCTTAGTACCCCAGATACGCAGTATTTT.

This clonotype was observed at least ten times. J is TRBJ1-5 and V is TRBV3-1; TRBD1 is a possible D gene (6 bases). Germline loops: CDR1 LGHDT, CDR2 YNNKEL (reference sequence). This CDR3 is built from 15 residues. The germline V and J ends were trimmed by 0 bases and 2 bases, with 8 bases remaining between them. The CDR3 protein is CASSQEPGGNQPQHF. In DNA form, the CDR3 reads TGTGCCAGCAGCCAAGAACCAGGGGGCAATCAGCCCCAGCATTTT.

The table lists this clonotype with a few counts. The DNA of the CDR3 is TGTGCCAGCAGCGCCCGTGAGTCTAGAGGAGAGACCCAGTACTTC. It translates to CASSARESRGETQYF. V and J are TRBV9 and TRBJ2-5; no reliable D call. Trimming removed 3 bases from V and 4 bases from J, with 16 bases in between. CDR3 length equals 15 residues. Per the germline V gene, CDR1 is SGDLS and CDR2 is YYNGEE.

The chain links TRBV2 to TRBJ1-1; 8 nucleotides agree with TRBD1. CDR1 is SNHLY, CDR2 FYNNEI, per germline. Trimming at V came to 7 bases and at J to 0 bases, leaving 7 bases not matched to a gene. The CDR3 covers 15 residues. CDR3 in DNA: TGTGCCAGCACCCCTGGGACAGGCATGAACACTGAAGCTTTCTTT. Translated: CASTPGTGMNTEAFF.

This clonotype was seen many times. The chain combines TRBV7-9 with TRBJ1-2, with D tentatively TRBD1 (5 bases). CDR1 SEHNR and CDR2 FQNEAQ come from the germline V gene (reference sequence). V was clipped by 3 bases and J by 1 base, with 15 bases between them. This CDR3 is 16 amino acids long. CDR3 residues: CASSFPSWGLNYGYTF. CDR3 nucleotides: TGTGCCAGCAGCTTTCCCTCCTGGGGCCTTAACTATGGCTACACCTTC.

This chain joins TRBV7-9 and TRBJ1-2; TRBD1 might be the D (6 bases). Trimming removed 6 bases at V and 6 bases at J, with 17 bases between. The CDR3 totals 14 residues. The V gene's germline CDR1 is SEHNR and CDR2 FQNEAQ (reference sequence). The CDR3 nucleotides are TGTGCCAGCAGTCTAACACAGGGTTCACATGGCTACACCTTC. It specifies CASSLTQGSHGYTF.

This clonotype was recorded many times. The chain recombines TRBV7-2 with TRBJ1-2; D not certain. Trimming cost V 3 bases and J 3 bases, with 14 bases left between them. This CDR3 has 15 residues. CDR1 and CDR2 (germline): SGHTA, FQGNSA. The CDR3 reads CASSFYGGQDYGYTF. CDR3 coding DNA: TGTGCCAGCAGCTTTTACGGCGGGCAGGACTATGGCTACACCTTC.

This clonotype has ten or more counts. Here the CDR3 DNA reads TGTGCCAGCAGCTACGCAACCGGGACAGAAATGTCCTACGAGCAGTACTTC. Protein product: CASSYATGTEMSYEQYF. The V and J genes are TRBV7-2 and TRBJ2-7; 7 bases align to TRBD1. The germline V gene encodes CDR1 SGHTA and CDR2 FQGNSA. Trimming cost V 4 bases and J 1 base; bases outside gene matches: 13. CDR3 length equals 17 residues.

This clonotype was detected ten times or more. Here the CDR3 DNA reads TGTGCCAGCAGTGAGGCCCCGGGTCGAGCTTTCTTT. Residues: CASSEAPGRAFF. This rearrangement joins TRBV6-1 to TRBJ1-1, with D unresolved. Germline loops: CDR1 MNHNS, CDR2 SASEGT. The CDR3 is 12 amino acids. Trimming pared 3 bases from V and 10 bases from J, leaving 12 bases between.

There are many counts of this clonotype. CDR3 amino acids: CASSLNLIGQFF. The CDR3, as DNA: TGTGCCAGCAGCTTAAACTTGATCGGGCAGTTCTTC. This chain connects TRBV7-2 to TRBJ2-1; D remains ambiguous. Trimming left V 2 bases short and J 12 bases short, with 11 bases between. The CDR3 has 12 residues. Germline V gene lookup returns CDR1 SGHTA and CDR2 FQGNSA.

This clonotype was detected only a few times. V and J are TRBV28 and TRBJ1-1, with D hard to call. CDR3 length equals 19 residues. CDR1 and CDR2 from the germline V gene are MDHEN and SYDVKM. V was cut by 6 bases and J by 4 bases, with 30 bases left in between. CDR3 loop: CASSPLTPPVDPRGTEAFF. The DNA for the CDR3 is TGTGCCAGCAGCCCACTAACCCCCCCGGTCGACCCCCGTGGCACTGAAGCTTTCTTT.

This clonotype was detected many times. The rearrangement joins TRBV5-1 to TRBJ2-7; the match to TRBD1 covers 7 bases. Germline assignment: CDR1 SGHRS and CDR2 YFSETQ. The length of the CDR3 is 16 residues. J was trimmed by 0 bases and V by 0 bases; bases with no gene match: 6. The CDR3, as DNA: TGCGCCAGCAGCTTGGCCCCGGACAGGAGCTCCTACGAGCAGTACTTC. Its protein is CASSLAPDRSSYEQYF.

The rearrangement joins TRBV3-1 to TRBJ1-6; no clear D gene. Germline V gene sequence: CDR1 LGHDT, CDR2 YNNKEL (reference sequence). V gave up 0 bases and J gave up 6 bases, with 6 bases separating them. The CDR3 is 14 amino acids. The CDR3 DNA reads as TGTGCCAGCAGCCAAGAAGAGTCTAATTCACCCCTCCACTTT. This codes for CASSQEESNSPLHF.

As concerns this clonotype: A much more abundant neighbour one base away suggests this may be a read error. V is TRBV3-1 and J is TRBJ2-7; D gene uncertain. This CDR3 is built from 13 residues. Germline V CDR1 and CDR2: LGHDT, YNNKEL (reference sequence). The V and J ends lost 3 bases and 1 base respectively, with 7 bases between them. As DNA, the CDR3 is TGTGCCAGCAGCCACGACGGGTCCTACGAGCAGTACTTC. It encodes CASSHDGSYEQYF.

As regards this clonotype: This clone may be a read error of a much larger clone one base away. This chain joins TRBV7-9 and TRBJ2-7, with a weak D call TRBD2 (6 bases). Germline V gene lookup returns CDR1 SEHNR and CDR2 FQNEAQ (reference sequence). This CDR3 has 13 amino acids. The CDR3, as DNA: TGTGCCAGCAGCCCAAGCGGGTCCTACGGGCAGTACTTC. Its protein is CASSPSGSYGQYF.

The chain is built from TRBV15 and TRBJ1-3; TRBD1 is a possible D gene (5 bases). The CDR3 spans 16 residues. Trimming left V 2 bases short and J 6 bases short, with 17 bases between. From germline, CDR1 is LNHNV and CDR2 YYDKDF (reference sequence). The CDR3 reads CATSRPPGLVENTIYF. The CDR3 DNA follows: TGTGCCACCAGCAGACCTCCGGGACTTGTAGAAAACACCATATATTTT.

This clonotype occurred many times. The chain uses TRBV11-2 and TRBJ1-1; D is possibly TRBD1 (5 bases). Trimming took off 6 bases at V and 1 base at J, with 9 bases between the two ends. The CDR3 contains 13 residues. Per germline, CDR1 SGHAT and CDR2 FQNNGV. CDR3 protein: CASRKDRNTEAFF. Here the CDR3 DNA reads TGTGCCAGCAGGAAAGACAGGAACACTGAAGCTTTCTTT. Using reference TRBV11-2 and TRBJ1-1 for the parts outside the CDR3, the full variable domain is EAGVAQSPRYKIIEKRQSVAFWCNPISGHATLYWYQQILGQGPKLLIQFQNNGVVDDSQLPKDRFSAERLKGVDSTLKIQPAKLEDSAVYLCASRKDRNTEAFFGQGTRLTVV.

The V call is TRBV5-1, the J call TRBJ2-7, with TRBD1 matching 7 bases. The CDR3 extends over 14 amino acids. CDR1 SGHRS and CDR2 YFSETQ come from the germline V gene. V was clipped by 3 bases and J by 1 base; unmatched bases: 4. CDR3 sequence: CASSSRQGSYEQYF. The CDR3 DNA reads TGCGCCAGCAGCTCTCGACAGGGATCCTACGAGCAGTACTTC.

In this sample, this clonotype turned up many times. The V call is TRBV6-2 or TRBV6-3, the J call TRBJ2-5, with 12 bases that match TRBD2. The V and J ends lost 2 bases and 14 bases, in that order; junction bases with no gene match: 9. The CDR3 is made up of 14 amino acids. CDR1 MNHEY and CDR2 SVGEGT come from the germline V gene. Written as DNA, the CDR3 is TGTGCCAGCAGTTACGGGACTAGCGGGCCTGATTACTACTTC. Translated: CASSYGTSGPDYYF.

This clonotype was seen repeatedly, ten times or more. The chain combines TRBV4-1 with TRBJ2-1; no clear D. Germline V lookup: CDR1 MGHRA, CDR2 YSYEKL. This CDR3 has 15 residues. Trimming stripped 5 bases from V and 6 bases from J, with 17 bases between. The DNA of the CDR3 is TGCGCCAGCAGCTCACACGCGGCTACCGGCAATGAGCAGTTCTTC. Protein: CASSSHAATGNEQFF.

The CDR3: CASRGGPGANVLTF. Here the CDR3 DNA reads TGTGCCAGCAGAGGGGGGCCTGGGGCCAACGTCCTGACTTTC. The rearrangement uses TRBV6-1 and TRBJ2-6, with D perhaps given as TRBD1 or TRBD2 (6 bases each). From germline, CDR1 is MNHNS and CDR2 SASEGT. Trimming removed 6 bases from V and 2 bases from J, with 8 bases in between. The CDR3 is made up of 14 amino acids.

This chain joins TRBV13 and TRBJ1-2; 9 bases agree with TRBD1. J was trimmed by 4 bases and V by 3 bases; bases with no gene match: 21. Per the germline V gene, CDR1 is PRHDT and CDR2 is FYEKMQ (reference sequence). CDR3 length: 20 amino acids. CDR3 nucleotides: TGTGCCAGCAGCTTGAATATGTGGGCGACCGGGACAGGGAGCATCTATGGCTACACCTTC. Translating gives CASSLNMWATGTGSIYGYTF. The full variable domain, in which reference TRBV13 and TRBJ1-2 provide the parts outside the CDR3, is AAGVIQSPRHLIKEKRETATLKCYPIPRHDTVYWYQQGPGQDPQFLISFYEKMQSDKGSIPDRFSAQQFSDYHSELNMSSLELGDSALYFCASSLNMWATGTGSIYGYTFGSGTRLTVV.

This clonotype was recorded many times. The chain has TRBV5-1 and TRBJ1-4; D is unclear. V was shortened by 2 bases and J by 8 bases, with 13 bases between the two germline ends. The germline V gene has CDR1 SGHRS and CDR2 YFSETQ. There are 14 residues in the CDR3. CDR3 sequence (DNA): TGCGCCAGCAGCTTAAGGGATGGCAACGAAAAACTGTTTTTT. This gives the protein CASSLRDGNEKLFF. Supplemented by reference TRBV5-1 and TRBJ1-4, the full variable domain reads KAGVTQTPRYLIKTRGQQVTLSCSPISGHRSVSWYQQTPGQGLQFLFEYFSETQRNKGNFPGRFSGRQFSNSRSEMNVSTLELGDSALYLCASSLRDGNEKLFFGSGTQLSVL.

Turning to this clonotype: A much larger clone differs from this one at a single base, so this may be a read error. The chain joins TRBV11-1 to TRBJ2-7; a possible D gene is TRBD2 (5 bases). The CDR3 consists of 15 residues. The V gene's germline CDR1 is SGHAT and CDR2 FQDESV (reference sequence). V was trimmed by 5 bases and J by 2 bases, leaving 16 bases between them. CDR3: CASSPAKGGTYEQYF. The CDR3 DNA is TGTGCCAGCAGCCCAGCTAAAGGAGGAACCTACGAGCAGTACTTC.

The chain has TRBV6-5 and TRBJ1-1; TRBD1 matches 8 bases. Germline lookup yields CDR1 MNHEY and CDR2 SVGAGI. The J segment lost 1 base and the V segment lost 0 bases, leaving 1 base of the junction unmatched. The CDR3 spans 15 residues. The CDR3 sequence is CASSYSGQGNTEAFF. Here the CDR3 DNA reads TGTGCCAGCAGTTACTCTGGACAGGGGAACACTGAAGCTTTCTTT.

This clonotype was observed many times. The chain couples TRBV3-1 to TRBJ2-7; D possibly matches TRBD1 or TRBD2 (5 bases each). V was cut by 4 bases and J by 3 bases, with 10 bases left in between. The germline gives CDR1 LGHDT, CDR2 YNNKEL (reference sequence). The CDR3 is 13 residues long. CDR3 sequence: CASSLGTNYEQYF. DNA of the CDR3: TGTGCCAGCAGCCTCGGGACCAACTACGAGCAGTACTTC.